Listed here are 12 T cell receptor beta chains from one sample, sequenced in a study of blood T cell repertoires in COVID-19. Profiling relied on immunoSEQ multiplex PCR, and the TCRdb table lists in-frame clones only, not all of them. The table lists tens of thousands of clones, over 80% of them singletons. Input material: peripheral blood. These receptors all stem from a man aged 45 to 65 with acute or convalescent COVID-19.

The genes are TRBV12-3 or TRBV12-4 and TRBJ2-4; tentative D call: TRBD1 (5 bases). The V gene lost 5 bases and the J gene lost 10 bases, with 15 bases spanning the gap. This CDR3 has 13 residues. CDR3 sequence: CASSVDSNLIQYF. The CDR3 nucleotides read TGTGCCAGCAGTGTTGACAGTAACCTAATTCAGTACTTC.

The rearrangement uses TRBV7-9 and TRBJ1-1; the D gene is possibly TRBD1 (5 bases). Trimming took 1 base from V and 0 from J, leaving 6 bases between them. This CDR3 is built from 14 residues. The germline V gene encodes CDR1 SEHNR and CDR2 FQNEAQ (reference sequence). CDR3 sequence: CASSLEGVNTEAFF. DNA for the CDR3: TGTGCCAGCAGCTTAGAAGGGGTGAACACTGAAGCTTTCTTT. The full variable domain, in which reference TRBV7-9 and TRBJ1-1 provide the parts outside the CDR3, is DTGVSQNPRHKITKRGQNVTFRCDPISEHNRLYWYRQTLGQGPEFLTYFQNEAQLEKSRLLSDRFSAERPKGSFSTLEIQRTEQGDSAMYLCASSLEGVNTEAFFGQGTRLTVV.

The genes are TRBV7-3 and TRBJ1-2; tentatively, D is TRBD1 (6 bases). The CDR3 extends over 14 amino acids. Looked up from germline, CDR1 is SGHTA and CDR2 is FQGTGA. Trimming took 3 bases from V and 6 from J, leaving 14 bases between them. The CDR3, as DNA: TGTGCCAGCAGCTTGGTAGGGGCAGGGGATGGCTACACCTTC. Its protein is CASSLVGAGDGYTF.

The V call is TRBV27, the J call TRBJ2-7; TRBD1 aligns across 7 bases. V lost 3 bases, J lost 0 bases, and 5 bases stayed unmatched. The length of the CDR3 is 15 residues. Germline values: CDR1 MNHEY, CDR2 SMNVEV (reference sequence). CDR3 protein: CASSFTGESSYEQYF. CDR3 sequence (DNA): TGTGCCAGCAGTTTCACAGGGGAGAGCTCCTACGAGCAGTACTTC.

Only a few counts were recorded for this clone. The chain links TRBV11-2 to TRBJ1-1; D unresolved. Deletions cut 5 bases from V and 3 bases from J, with 16 bases between. Germline V gene lookup returns CDR1 SGHAT and CDR2 FQNNGV. There are 15 residues in the CDR3. The DNA for the CDR3 is TGTGCCAGCAGCCCCGCCTCTCACAGAGACACTGAAGCTTTCTTT. Protein: CASSPASHRDTEAFF.

By proportion, this clone is medium-sized. The chain is built from TRBV11-3 and TRBJ1-1; TRBD1 aligns across 8 bases. The CDR3 length is 15 residues. Per the germline V gene, CDR1 is SGHNT and CDR2 is YENEEA. V was pared by 5 bases and J by 1 base, with 6 bases of the junction left unmatched. CDR3 in DNA: TGTGCCAGCAGCCCTGACAGGGGCGCGAACACTGAAGCTTTCTTT. It codes for CASSPDRGANTEAFF. The full variable domain, with the rest looked up from reference TRBV11-3 and TRBJ1-1, is EAGVVQSPRYKIIEKKQPVAFWCNPISGHNTLYWYLQNLGQGPELLIRYENEEAVDDSQLPKDRFSAERLKGVDSTLKIQPAELGDSAVYLCASSPDRGANTEAFFGQGTRLTVV.

V usage is TRBV23-1 and J usage is TRBJ1-4; D perhaps matches TRBD1 (6 bases). TRBV23-1 is placed among ORFs of uncertain function. The CDR3 spans 16 residues. Trimming stripped 2 bases from V and 6 bases from J, with 16 bases between. The CDR3 DNA reads TGCGCCAGCAGTCAAAGAAGGGACACTGAGGATGAAAAACTGTTTTTT. Amino acids: CASSQRRDTEDEKLFF.

The chain couples TRBV5-1 to TRBJ2-5; tentatively, D is TRBD2 (7 bases). Trimming removed 4 bases from V and 5 bases from J, with 15 bases in between. CDR3 length equals 14 residues. The germline V gene has CDR1 SGHRS and CDR2 YFSETQ. CDR3 sequence: CASSPGGGAETQYF. CDR3 DNA: TGCGCCAGCAGCCCGGGCGGGGGCGCCGAGACCCAGTACTTC.

The genes are TRBV5-1 and TRBJ2-1; D not resolved. The CDR3 consists of 13 residues. From germline, CDR1 is SGHRS and CDR2 YFSETQ. Trimming cost V 4 bases and J 9 bases, with 14 bases left between them. CDR3 region: CASSPDTRLEQFF. The CDR3 DNA follows: TGCGCCAGCAGCCCCGACACCCGTCTTGAGCAGTTCTTC.

This rearrangement joins TRBV7-6 to TRBJ2-5, with a possible D match to TRBD2 (6 bases). V was clipped by 1 base and J by 3 bases, with 6 bases between them. The CDR3 covers 13 residues. The germline CDR1 and CDR2 sequences are SGHVS and FNYEAQ. The CDR3 loop reads CASSLGGEETQYF. Here the CDR3 DNA reads TGTGCCAGCAGCTTAGGGGGGGAAGAGACCCAGTACTTC.

The chain combines TRBV12-5 with TRBJ2-3; D possibly corresponds to TRBD1 (5 bases). Trimming stripped 1 base from V and 2 bases from J, with 7 bases between. Germline-derived CDR1 and CDR2 are LGHNT and FRNRAP. This CDR3 is 14 amino acids long. The CDR3 sequence is CASGLGQTTDTQYF. CDR3 nucleotides: TGTGCTAGTGGTTTGGGACAGACCACAGATACGCAGTATTTT.

The chain joins TRBV27 to TRBJ2-1; D may be TRBD2 (5 bases). Germline-derived CDR1 and CDR2 are MNHEY and SMNVEV (reference sequence). V was cut by 3 bases and J by 9 bases, with 15 bases left in between. This CDR3 comprises 14 residues. In DNA form, the CDR3 reads TGTGCCAGCAGTTTGTTTAGCCGTGAGGGTGAGCAGTTCTTC. It encodes CASSLFSREGEQFF.